The TCR beta chain described here comes from a study of shared clonotypes between healthy human individuals. This clone showed up just a few times. Several immunoSEQ plates received, in even portions, the genomic DNA of each subset. Profiling relied on immunoSEQ multiplex PCR, and the TCRdb table lists in-frame clones only, not all of them. Seen here are about 680,000 clones, 73% observed once, and the top ten hold around 2%. The CDR3 covers 14 residues. V lost 4 bases and J lost 4; bases outside the gene matches: 3. Germline V lookup: CDR1 SGDLS, CDR2 YYNGEE. The chain couples TRBV9 to TRBJ2-1; 9 bases agree with TRBD2. Sequenced: memory CD4+ T cells sorted from blood. Subset in this sample: CD45RA-negative fraction. The sequence was collected from a woman between 25 and 40 years old in good health. The CDR3 spells CASSSTSGYNEQFF. The DNA of the CDR3 is TGTGCCAGCAGCTCGACTAGCGGTTACAATGAGCAGTTCTTC.